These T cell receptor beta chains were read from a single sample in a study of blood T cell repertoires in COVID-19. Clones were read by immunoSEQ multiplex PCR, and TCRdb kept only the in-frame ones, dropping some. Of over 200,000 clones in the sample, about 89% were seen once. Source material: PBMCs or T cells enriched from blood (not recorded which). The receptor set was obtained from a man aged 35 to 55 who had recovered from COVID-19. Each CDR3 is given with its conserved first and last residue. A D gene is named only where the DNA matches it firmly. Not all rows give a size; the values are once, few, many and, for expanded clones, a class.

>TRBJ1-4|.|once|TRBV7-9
TGTGCCAGCAGCTCGACAGCAATAGGGGAAAAACTGTTTTTT
CASSSTAIGEKLFF
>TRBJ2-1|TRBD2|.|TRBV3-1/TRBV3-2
TGTGCCAGCAGCCAGGGACTAGCGATCGACAATGAGCAGTTCTTC
CASSQGLAIDNEQFF
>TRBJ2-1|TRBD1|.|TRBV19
TGTGCCAGTAGTACCGGACAGGGGAATGAGCAGTTCTTC
CASSTGQGNEQFF
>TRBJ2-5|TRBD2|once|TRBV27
TGTGCCAGCAGGGGGACTAGCGGGAGAGTGGAGACCCAGTACTTC
CASRGTSGRVETQYF
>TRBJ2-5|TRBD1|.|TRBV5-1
TGCGCCAGCAGCTTCCCCCCGGGACAGCGTACGGCGACCCAGTACTTC
CASSFPPGQRTATQYF
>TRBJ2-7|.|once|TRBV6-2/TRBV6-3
TGTGCCAGCAGTTACTCGAGGTACCGCCAGGGCGAGCAGTACTTC
CASSYSRYRQGEQYF
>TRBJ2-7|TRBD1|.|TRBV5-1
TGCGCCAGCAGCTGGGACAGGGGGGCCTACGAGCAGTACTTC
CASSWDRGAYEQYF
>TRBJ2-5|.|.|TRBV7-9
TGTGCCAGCAGGGACTCAATACGGACCCAGTACTTC
CASRDSIRTQYF
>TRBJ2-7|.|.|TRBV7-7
TGTGCTAGCAGCTTAGGACCTAAGACAGGTCCTAACTCCTACGAGCAGTACTTC
CASSLGPKTGPNSYEQYF
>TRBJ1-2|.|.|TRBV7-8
TGTGCCAGCAGCTTAGCGGTTGGCAGTTATGGCTACACCTTC
CASSLAVGSYGYTF
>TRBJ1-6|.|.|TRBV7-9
TGTGCCAGCCTCCTAGGAGGGCCGAATTCACCCCTCCACTTT
CASLLGGPNSPLHF
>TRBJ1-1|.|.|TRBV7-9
TGTGCCAGCAGCTTAGCGGGGCAGCTGAACACTGAAGCTTTCTTT
CASSLAGQLNTEAFF
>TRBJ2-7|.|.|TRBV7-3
TGTGCCAGCAGCTCCTCCTCGGGGGAGCAGTACTTC
CASSSSSGEQYF
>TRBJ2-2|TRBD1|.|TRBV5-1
TGCGCCAGCAGCTTGGACGGACAGGGAGAGCTGTTTTTT
CASSLDGQGELFF
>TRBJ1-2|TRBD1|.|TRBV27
TGTGCCAGCAGTTTGTCTACAGGGGGCAGCTATGGCTACACCTTC
CASSLSTGGSYGYTF
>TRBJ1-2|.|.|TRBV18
TGTGCCAGCTCCCTCCCTAATGGGGGCCTGGACGGCTACACCTTC
CASSLPNGGLDGYTF
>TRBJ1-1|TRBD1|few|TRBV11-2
TGTGCCAGCAGCTTAGATTTTCTCCGGACAGGGTATCAGAACACTGAAGCTTTCTTT
CASSLDFLRTGYQNTEAFF
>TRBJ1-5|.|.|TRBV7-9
TGTGCCGGGGGGGGCCTCGGCAATCAGCCCCAGCATTTT
CAGGGLGNQPQHF
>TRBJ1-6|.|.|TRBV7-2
TGTGCCAGCAGCTTAACTCTTAATTCACCCCTCCACTTT
CASSLTLNSPLHF
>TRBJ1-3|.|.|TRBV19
TGTGCCAGTAGTTCTAGGAGGACAGTCGCCTCTGGAAACACCATATATTTT
CASSSRRTVASGNTIYF
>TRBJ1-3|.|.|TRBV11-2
TGTGCCAGCAGCGGGAGGGTGTCCATGGACACCATATATTTT
CASSGRVSMDTIYF
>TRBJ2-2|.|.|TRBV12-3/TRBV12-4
TGTGCCAGCAGTTTACAGAACACCGGGGAGCTGTTTTTT
CASSLQNTGELFF
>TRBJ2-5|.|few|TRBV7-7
TGTGCCAGCAGCTTTTCCCCTCAAGAGACCCAGTACTTC
CASSFSPQETQYF
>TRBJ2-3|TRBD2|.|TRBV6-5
TGTGCCAGCAGTCGACTAGCGGGAACAGATACGCAGTATTTT
CASSRLAGTDTQYF
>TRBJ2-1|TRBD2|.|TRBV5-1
TGCGCCAGCAGCCAGACTAGCGGGATCAACAATGAGCAGTTCTTC
CASSQTSGINNEQFF
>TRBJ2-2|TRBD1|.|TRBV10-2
TGCGCCAGCACCGATCGGGCCCGGGACAGGGGGCGCCACGGGGAGCTGTTTTTT
CASTDRARDRGRHGELFF
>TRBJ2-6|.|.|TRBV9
TGTGCCAGCAGCATCAGGGTGGGCCACTCTGGGGCCAACGTCCTGACTTTC
CASSIRVGHSGANVLTF
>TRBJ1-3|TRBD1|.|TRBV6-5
TGTGCCAGCAGTCAGGACAGGAGCTCTGGAAACACCATATATTTT
CASSQDRSSGNTIYF
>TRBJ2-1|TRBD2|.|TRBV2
TGTGCCAGCAGTGAATGGGGACTAGCGGACTACAATGAGCAGTTCTTC
CASSEWGLADYNEQFF
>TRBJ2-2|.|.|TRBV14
TGTGCCAGCAGCCCGCCGGGACTCCCCGGGCTCGGGGAGCTGTTTTTT
CASSPPGLPGLGELFF
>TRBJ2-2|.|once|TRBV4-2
TGTGCCAGCAGCCCCCATGACGCAGGGGGGACGGCCGGGGAGCTGTTTTTT
CASSPHDAGGTAGELFF
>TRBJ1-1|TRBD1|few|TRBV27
TGTGCCAGCAGTTTTGACAGGGTTGCTGAAGCTTTCTTT
CASSFDRVAEAFF
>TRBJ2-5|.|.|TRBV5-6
TGTGCCAGCAGCTTGGCTCAGCTAGCCAACCAAGAGACCCAGTACTTC
CASSLAQLANQETQYF
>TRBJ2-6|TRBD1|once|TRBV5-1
TGCGCCAGCAGCTTGGAGTTAGGGGACAGTTTTCTCTCTGGGGCCAACGTCCTGACTTTC
CASSLELGDSFLSGANVLTF
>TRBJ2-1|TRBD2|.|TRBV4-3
TGCGCCAGCAGCCAAGATGAACAGCGGGGGGGCGTTGAGCAGTTCTTC
CASSQDEQRGGVEQFF
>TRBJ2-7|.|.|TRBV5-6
TGTGCCAGCAGCTTGGCCGCCTACGAGCAGTACTTC
CASSLAAYEQYF
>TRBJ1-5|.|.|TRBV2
TGTGCCAGCGATGACAGGCCTTTCGATCAGCCCCAGCATTTT
CASDDRPFDQPQHF
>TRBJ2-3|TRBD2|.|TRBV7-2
TGTGCCAGCAGCTCGCAAAGCGGGGGAACGGGTCGTACAGATACGCAGTATTTT
CASSSQSGGTGRTDTQYF
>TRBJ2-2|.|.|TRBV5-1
TGCGCCAGCAGGGTAATACAGGGTAGCACCGGGGAGCTGTTTTTT
CASRVIQGSTGELFF
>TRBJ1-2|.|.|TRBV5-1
TGCGCCAGCAGCTTGGTAGGCAGGGAAGGTGGCTACACCTTC
CASSLVGREGGYTF
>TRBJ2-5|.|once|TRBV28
TGTGCCAGCAGTTTTAGAGAGACCCAGTACTTC
CASSFRETQYF
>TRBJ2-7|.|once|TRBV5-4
TGTGCCAGCAGCGCCGAGGGGGTCGGACCCTACGAGCAGTACTTC
CASSAEGVGPYEQYF
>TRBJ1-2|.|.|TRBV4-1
TGCGCCAGCAGCCAAGCGGTTGGTGGCTACACCTTC
CASSQAVGGYTF
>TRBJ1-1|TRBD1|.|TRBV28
TGTGCCAGCAGCCCCAGTGACAGGGACAACACTGAAGCTTTCTTT
CASSPSDRDNTEAFF
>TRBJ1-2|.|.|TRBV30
TGTGCCTGGAGTGTACGACTCGGGAGGTATGGCTACACCTTC
CAWSVRLGRYGYTF
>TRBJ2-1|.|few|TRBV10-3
TGTGCCATCAAGTCGGCAGGGTCATCCAATGAGCAGTTCTTC
CAIKSAGSSNEQFF
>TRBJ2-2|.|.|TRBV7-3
TGTGCCAGCAGCCGTCGAGAAGGGGGAACCGGGGAGCTGTTTTTT
CASSRREGGTGELFF
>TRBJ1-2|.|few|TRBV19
TGTGCCAGTAGTATCCTGGCAGGGGCTAACTATGGCTACACCTTC
CASSILAGANYGYTF
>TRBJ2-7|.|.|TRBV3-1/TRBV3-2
TGTGCCAGCACCCAACAGGGAATAGCCTACGAGCAGTACTTC
CASTQQGIAYEQYF
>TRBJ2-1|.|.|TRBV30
TGTGCCTGGAGTTGGAGGACAGCACCCCGTTACAATGAGCAGTTCTTC
CAWSWRTAPRYNEQFF